This TCR beta chain was profiled in a study of CD8 T cells in ankylosing spondylitis (dated by TCRdb to the late 2010s). Looking at the study overall: To find TCR variants linked to disease, the study profiled T cell receptor beta repertoires in ankylosing spondylitis patients and healthy donors. In total, the full study cohort was made up of approximately 99 healthy donors and 25 ankylosing spondylitis patients. Samples of peripheral blood were taken, and for ankylosing spondylitis patients, synovial fluid was collected as well. Study-wide conclusions, independent of this receptor: Some of the motif variants had been reported before in the synovial fluid and blood of reactive arthritis patients, a finding that suggests common disease-initiation mechanisms. The disease-linked clones were reported to be significantly enriched in matched synovial fluid samples from ankylosing spondylitis patients. Blood from ankylosing spondylitis patients appeared to be characterized by a TCR beta motif made up of under ten highly homologous amino acid variants. The disease-linked clones had a CD8+ phenotype and were found at relatively low frequencies in peripheral blood.

The sample was run on an Illumina HiSeq 2500. TCR beta libraries were prepared by quantitative 5'-RACE with molecular barcodes. Regarding the original processing steps: A new computational method, built on a probabilistic model of VDJ rearrangement, was used to identify disease-linked TCR variants. The raw public data were reprocessed by TCRdb itself: fastp quality trimming at Q25, MiXCR clonotype calling, in-frame beta chains only. Identical CDR3 proteins give one entry, which carries the most common genes and DNA. None of the V and J calls come from the authors' own analysis; TCRdb made them. Within this sample are roughly 230,000 distinct CDR3 sequences, with roughly 8% of them counted one time only. In total, the top ten clones hold 4.8% of the sample. CDR1 and CDR2, per the germline V gene, are MNHNS and SASEGT. The germline ends are 21 bases apart after V is trimmed by 6 bases and J by 1 base. Reading from cysteine to phenylalanine, the CDR3 counts 17 amino acids. The only DNA kept is the CDR3, 51 bases in frame from the first base.

Many counts were recorded for this clonotype. Its antigen has not been determined. No base quality values were provided; no much bigger clone lies one nucleotide off. The chain joins TRBV6-1 to TRBJ1-1; no confident D gene assignment can be made. The sequenced material came from blood, either unsorted or a sorted T cell fraction (not recorded which). This TCR came from a female donor with ankylosing spondylitis or in good health (not recorded which). The CDR3 region reads CASSRTRVNLRNTEAFF. The DNA sequence reads TGTGCCAGCAGCCGGACCCGGGTAAACCTCCGGAACACTGAAGCTTTCTTT.